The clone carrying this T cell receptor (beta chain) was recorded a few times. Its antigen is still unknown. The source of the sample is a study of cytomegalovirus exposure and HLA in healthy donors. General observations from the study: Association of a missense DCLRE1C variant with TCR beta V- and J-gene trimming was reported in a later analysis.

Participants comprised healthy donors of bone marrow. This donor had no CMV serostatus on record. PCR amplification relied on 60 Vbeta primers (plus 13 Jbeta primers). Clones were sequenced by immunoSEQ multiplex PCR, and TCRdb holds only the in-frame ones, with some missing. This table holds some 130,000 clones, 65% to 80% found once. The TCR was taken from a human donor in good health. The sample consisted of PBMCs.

The CDR3 DNA reads TGTGCCAGCAGCCCGAGAGGGCCTACCCCCTACGAGCAGTACTTC. As protein: CASSPRGPTPYEQYF. The chain employs TRBV28 and TRBJ2-7, with a weak D call TRBD2 (5 bases). This CDR3 is built from 15 residues. Germline CDR1 is MDHEN and CDR2 is SYDVKM. V gave up 6 bases and J gave up 2 bases, with 17 bases separating them. The full variable domain, its missing parts supplied by reference TRBV28 and TRBJ2-7, is DVKVTQSSRYLVKRTGEKVFLECVQDMDHENMFWYRQDPGLGLRLIYFSYDVKMKEKGDIPEGYSVSREKKERFSLILESASTNQTSMYLCASSPRGPTPYEQYFGPGTRLTVT.